Below are 30 T cell receptor beta chains sequenced from a single sample in a study of blood T cell repertoires in COVID-19. Assay used: immunoSEQ multiplex PCR; TCRdb lists only in-frame clones, some missing. The sample includes hundreds of thousands of clones, nearly 90% of them seen just once. Sequences were obtained from peripheral blood. The receptor source for this set is a woman between 25 and 40 years old with COVID-19, enrolled during active disease.

This sequence joins TRBV4-2 and TRBJ1-1; tentatively, D is TRBD1 (6 bases). V lost 3 bases to trimming and J lost 1 base, with 21 bases between them. Germline V lookup: CDR1 LGHNA, CDR2 YNFKEQ. This CDR3 spans 18 amino acids. Here the CDR3 DNA reads TGTGCCAGCAGCCACCCTATACTGGGGGGGCCGAGGAACACTGAAGCTTTCTTT. The encoded protein is CASSHPILGGPRNTEAFF.

This clone was detected only once. V and J are TRBV3-1 (or the pseudogene TRBV3-2) and TRBJ2-5; D is unresolved. CDR1 LGHDT and CDR2 YNNKEL come from the germline V gene (reference sequence). With 6 bases removed from V and 7 bases from J, the gap between germline ends came to 9 bases. This CDR3 has 11 residues. The CDR3 nucleotides read TGTGCCAGCAGACGGGTCCGGACCCAGTACTTC. Encoded protein: CASRRVRTQYF.

V usage is TRBV3-1 (or the pseudogene TRBV3-2) and J usage is TRBJ1-4; 7 bases map to TRBD1. CDR1 and CDR2 from the germline V gene are LGHDT and YNNKEL (reference sequence). V shed 5 bases and J 7 bases; nucleotides not matched to a gene: 7. The CDR3 extends over 14 amino acids. CDR3 loop: CASSFQGGGEKLFF. DNA of the CDR3: TGTGCCAGCAGCTTCCAGGGGGGAGGTGAAAAACTGTTTTTT.

The V and J genes are TRBV7-9 and TRBJ1-2; D is uncertain. Trimming stripped 3 bases from V and 8 bases from J, with 13 bases between. The CDR3 is made up of 13 amino acids. Germline-derived CDR1 and CDR2 are SEHNR and FQNEAQ (reference sequence). The CDR3 DNA sequence: TGTGCCAGCAGCTTGACGGGAGTCGGCGGCTACACCTTC. This sequence encodes CASSLTGVGGYTF.

J is TRBJ2-3 and V is TRBV13; 9 bases match TRBD2. Germline CDR1 reads PRHDT; CDR2 reads FYEKMQ (reference sequence). The CDR3 extends over 16 amino acids. V was pared by 7 bases and J by 2 bases, with 10 bases of the junction left unmatched. CDR3 loop: CASTLETSGFTDTQYF. CDR3 bases: TGTGCCAGCACCCTCGAGACTAGCGGATTCACAGATACGCAGTATTTT.

The chain carries TRBV3-1 (or the pseudogene TRBV3-2) and TRBJ2-1, with 8 bases aligning to TRBD2. Germline V gene sequence: CDR1 LGHDT, CDR2 YNNKEL (reference sequence). This CDR3 spans 15 amino acids. V lost 1 base and J lost 8; bases outside the gene matches: 7. DNA of the CDR3: TGTGCCAGCAGCCAAGGCTCGGGGGGGCGCGATGAGCAGTTCTTC. Protein product: CASSQGSGGRDEQFF.

The chain links TRBV20-1 to TRBJ2-3; 7 bases are a match to TRBD1. Germline CDR1 and CDR2: DFQATT and SNEGSKA (reference sequence). This CDR3 is 15 amino acids long. V lost 3 bases, J lost 2 bases, and 8 bases stayed unmatched. DNA for the CDR3: TGCAGTGCTAGTACGAAGGGGGCGCCCACAGATACGCAGTATTTT. Its translation: CSASTKGAPTDTQYF.

The CDR3 coding sequence is TGTGCCAGCTCACCACTCGTCTCCGACACTGAAGCTTTCTTT. Amino acids: CASSPLVSDTEAFF. V gene TRBV18 combines with J gene TRBJ1-1; D is uncertain. Per the germline V gene, CDR1 is KGHSH and CDR2 is LQKENI. This CDR3 has 14 amino acids. Trimming left V 1 base short and J 3 bases short, with 9 bases between.

The chain uses TRBV18 and TRBJ2-5; TRBD2 might be the D (5 bases). The CDR3 extends over 14 amino acids. Per germline, CDR1 KGHSH and CDR2 LQKENI. V was clipped by 2 bases and J by 4 bases, with 11 bases between them. DNA for the CDR3: TGTGCCAGCTCACCAAAACGGGGTGGAGAGACCCAGTACTTC. Residues: CASSPKRGGETQYF.

The V call is TRBV5-1, the J call TRBJ1-2; the D is unclear. The CDR3 has 16 residues. The germline V gene encodes CDR1 SGHRS and CDR2 YFSETQ. The V end lost 0 bases, the J end lost 3 bases, and 15 bases lay between the germline ends. CDR3: CASSLVYVRKDYGYTF. DNA of the CDR3: TGCGCCAGCAGCTTGGTTTACGTGAGGAAGGACTATGGCTACACCTTC.

This sequence joins TRBV5-1 and TRBJ1-2; D may be TRBD1 (5 bases). From germline, CDR1 is SGHRS and CDR2 YFSETQ. V lost 7 bases and J lost 2, with 18 bases in between. CDR3 length: 15 residues. This CDR3 is CASGREGNKNYGYTF. The CDR3 DNA reads as TGCGCCAGCGGACGGGAGGGGAACAAAAACTATGGCTACACCTTC. The whole variable domain, filled in from reference TRBV5-1 and TRBJ1-2, reads KAGVTQTPRYLIKTRGQQVTLSCSPISGHRSVSWYQQTPGQGLQFLFEYFSETQRNKGNFPGRFSGRQFSNSRSEMNVSTLELGDSALYLCASGREGNKNYGYTFGSGTRLTVV.

The V and J genes are TRBV27 and TRBJ2-1, with D possibly being TRBD1 (6 bases). This CDR3 region has 15 residues. Trimming removed 2 bases at V and 3 bases at J, with 11 bases between. Germline V CDR1 and CDR2: MNHEY, SMNVEV (reference sequence). The chain's CDR3 is CASSLRGHHYNEQFF. CDR3 coding DNA: TGTGCCAGCAGTTTACGGGGACATCACTACAATGAGCAGTTCTTC.

This chain links TRBV6-5 with TRBJ2-3, with D maybe TRBD1 (6 bases). Looked up from germline, CDR1 is MNHEY and CDR2 is SVGAGI. This CDR3 comprises 13 residues. V lost 5 bases, J lost 3 bases, and 9 bases lay in between. The CDR3 loop reads CASSQQGTDTQYF. CDR3 coding DNA: TGTGCCAGCAGTCAACAGGGAACAGATACGCAGTATTTT.

V is TRBV19 and J is TRBJ1-1, with 7 nucleotides matching TRBD1. In germline, CDR1 is LNHDA, CDR2 SQIVND (reference sequence). Germline trimming cut 2 bases from V and 2 bases from J; bases unmatched to any gene: 5. The CDR3 is made up of 15 amino acids. DNA for the CDR3: TGTGCCAGTAGTATACGGGACAGTCTAAACACTGAAGCTTTCTTT. This sequence encodes CASSIRDSLNTEAFF.

This clone was seen only once. V usage is TRBV2 and J usage is TRBJ1-2; 9 positions agree with TRBD1. The CDR3 is 14 residues long. The ends lost 6 bases at V and 6 bases at J; junction bases unmatched: 8. Germline V CDR1 and CDR2: SNHLY, FYNNEI. The CDR3 sequence: CASSGQGRTDGYTF. For the CDR3, the DNA is TGTGCCAGCAGCGGACAGGGGCGCACTGATGGCTACACCTTC.

The chain combines TRBV4-1 with TRBJ1-4; a weak D match, TRBD1 (6 bases). The V end was cut by 0 bases, the J end by 7 bases, with 15 bases between. CDR1 is MGHRA and CDR2 is YSYEKL in the germline V gene. The CDR3 runs to 16 residues. The CDR3 coding sequence is TGCGCCAGCAGCCAAGAACCCTTCCAGGGGAGTGAAAAACTGTTTTTT. Translation gives CASSQEPFQGSEKLFF.

V gene TRBV6-5 combines with J gene TRBJ2-4; D is possibly TRBD1 (5 bases). Germline V lookup: CDR1 MNHEY, CDR2 SVGAGI. Trimming cost V 6 bases and J 6 bases, with 12 bases left between them. The CDR3 spans 13 residues. The CDR3 DNA reads as TGTGCCAGCAGAAGGGGAACTGTAAACATTCAGTACTTC. Amino acids: CASRRGTVNIQYF.

This chain links TRBV11-2 with TRBJ2-1, with D uncertain. CDR3 length: 13 residues. Germline assignment: CDR1 SGHAT and CDR2 FQNNGV. Trimming pared 1 base from V and 4 bases from J, leaving 5 bases between. The CDR3 bases are TGTGCCAGCAGCTTAGGGAGTTACAATGAGCAGTTCTTC. Translation: CASSLGSYNEQFF. Drawing the rest from reference TRBV11-2 and TRBJ2-1, the complete variable domain is EAGVAQSPRYKIIEKRQSVAFWCNPISGHATLYWYQQILGQGPKLLIQFQNNGVVDDSQLPKDRFSAERLKGVDSTLKIQPAKLEDSAVYLCASSLGSYNEQFFGPGTRLTVL.

The chain links TRBV10-2 to TRBJ1-1; D gene unclear. The ends were cut back, 7 bases at V and 0 bases at J, with 9 bases in the middle. This CDR3 comprises 13 residues. Germline loops: CDR1 WSHSY, CDR2 SAAADI. CDR3 residues: CASTSTMNTEAFF. The CDR3 nucleotides are TGCGCCAGCACTAGCACGATGAACACTGAAGCTTTCTTT.

The chain employs TRBV7-9 and TRBJ1-3; the match to TRBD1 covers 7 bases. The CDR3 runs to 18 residues. Germline V gene sequence: CDR1 SEHNR, CDR2 FQNEAQ (reference sequence). J lost 7 bases, V lost 2 bases, and 17 bases had no gene match. The CDR3 DNA sequence: TGTGCCAGCAGCTTAAGAGGGACAGTCCAACTAGTTGGGAACACCATATATTTT. Encoded protein: CASSLRGTVQLVGNTIYF.

The rearrangement uses TRBV28 and TRBJ1-2, with D unclear. CDR1 is MDHEN, CDR2 SYDVKM, per germline. The CDR3 is 14 amino acids. V gave up 6 bases and J gave up 3 bases, with 14 bases separating them. The CDR3 nucleotides are TGTGCCAGCAGATATCATACTACTTACTATGGCTACACCTTC. Protein sequence: CASRYHTTYYGYTF.

The rearrangement uses TRBV5-1 and TRBJ2-7, with 8 bases that match TRBD1. V was clipped by 4 bases and J by 3 bases; unmatched bases: 9. The CDR3 runs to 15 residues. CDR1 and CDR2 (germline): SGHRS, YFSETQ. The CDR3 coding sequence is TGCGCCAGCAGCAACGAACCGGGACAGGTCTACGAGCAGTACTTC. It encodes CASSNEPGQVYEQYF. The entire variable domain, with the rest obtained from reference TRBV5-1 and TRBJ2-7, is as follows: KAGVTQTPRYLIKTRGQQVTLSCSPISGHRSVSWYQQTPGQGLQFLFEYFSETQRNKGNFPGRFSGRQFSNSRSEMNVSTLELGDSALYLCASSNEPGQVYEQYFGPGTRLTVT.

This clone was recorded once. The genes are TRBV3-1 (or the pseudogene TRBV3-2) and TRBJ2-1; D may be TRBD2 (6 bases). This CDR3 contains 13 residues. Germline-derived CDR1 and CDR2 are LGHDT and YNNKEL (reference sequence). V dropped 1 base and J dropped 13 bases, with 14 bases sitting between them. Written as DNA, the CDR3 is TGTGCCAGCAGCCAAGCGGCAGCGGGTTTCCAGTTCTTC. Translated: CASSQAAAGFQFF.

This chain links TRBV7-2 with TRBJ2-7, with no clear D. Trimming shortened V by 5 bases and J by 3 bases, and 8 bases separated the two germline ends. CDR1 is SGHTA and CDR2 is FQGNSA in the germline V gene. The CDR3 is 12 amino acids. The CDR3 DNA sequence: TGTGCCAGCAGCCCCCGAGGCTACGAGCAGTACTTC. It is translated as CASSPRGYEQYF.

The chain links TRBV5-5 to TRBJ1-2, with a weak D call TRBD1 (6 bases). The ends were cut back, 4 bases at V and 4 bases at J, with 20 bases in the middle. The CDR3 sequence is 16 residues long. The germline V gene encodes CDR1 SGHKS and CDR2 YYEKEE (reference sequence). CDR3 region: CASSRLQGLDSYGYTF. The DNA for the CDR3 is TGTGCCAGCAGCCGGTTACAGGGTCTCGATTCCTATGGCTACACCTTC.

This chain links TRBV10-2 with TRBJ1-2; 10 nucleotides line up with TRBD1. The CDR3 length is 15 residues. Per germline, CDR1 WSHSY and CDR2 SAAADI. V trimming: 8 bases; J trimming: 7 bases; junction bases outside the gene matches: 13. The CDR3 sequence is CASADPGTGVRGYTF. The CDR3 DNA follows: TGCGCCAGCGCTGACCCCGGGACAGGGGTACGTGGCTACACCTTC.

The chain combines TRBV7-2 with TRBJ2-7; 9 bases are shared with TRBD2. CDR1 is SGHTA, CDR2 FQGNSA, per germline. The CDR3 length is 13 residues. The CDR3 DNA follows: TGTGCAGAGAGGCTAGCGGGAACCTACGAGCAGTACTTC. Translated, it gives CAERLAGTYEQYF.

This chain joins TRBV3-1 (or the pseudogene TRBV3-2) and TRBJ2-2; D call uncertain. CDR3 length: 15 residues. CDR1 and CDR2 (germline): LGHDT, YNNKEL (reference sequence). V was trimmed by 4 bases and J by 4 bases, leaving 13 bases between them. The chain's CDR3 is CASSLRQYGTGELFF. As DNA, the CDR3 is TGTGCCAGCAGCCTGCGGCAGTATGGCACCGGGGAGCTGTTTTTT.

This clone came up once. The J gene is TRBJ1-2, the V gene TRBV7-9; D gene unclear. Germline loops: CDR1 SEHNR, CDR2 FQNEAQ (reference sequence). V was clipped by 8 bases and J by 0 bases, with 7 bases between them. This CDR3 is 12 amino acids long. CDR3 nucleotides: TGTGCCAGCTCCTCGTCTAACTATGGCTACACCTTC. Amino acids: CASSSSNYGYTF.

The chain employs TRBV5-1 and TRBJ2-1, with 12 positions matching TRBD2. The CDR3 loop spans 17 amino acids. The germline gives CDR1 SGHRS, CDR2 YFSETQ. The V and J ends lost 0 bases and 8 bases, in that order; junction bases with no gene match: 9. The CDR3 region has the DNA TGCGCCAGCAGCTTGGCCGCTAGCGGGGGGGCCAGAGATGAGCAGTTCTTC. Protein product: CASSLAASGGARDEQFF.